This record looks at one TCR beta chain sequence and its context. The record originates from a study of T-cell reconstitution after alpha-beta-depleted transplantation in children. As it was prepared, the TCRbeta library received unique molecular identifiers. TCRdb used MiXCR to reprocess the PCR reads, holding one entry per CDR3 protein. The sample gives almost 600,000 distinct CDR3 sequences, 25% to 30% of which show up once; 30% to 45% is in the top ten. Germline-derived CDR1 and CDR2 are SEHNR and FQNEAQ (reference sequence). This CDR3 is built from 15 residues. Trimming took 3 bases from V and 1 from J, leaving 11 bases between them.

The receptor's source is a boy under three years old with Wiskott-Aldrich syndrome, due to receive a stem cell transplant. The source material was PBMCs, sampled before TCRalphabeta/CD19-depleted stem cell transplant. The gene calls are TRBV7-9 and TRBJ2-3; D call uncertain. The CDR3 loop reads CASSFLMDGTDTQYF. The DNA for the CDR3 is TGTGCCAGCAGCTTTCTGATGGACGGCACAGATACGCAGTATTTT. The variable domain in full, completed from reference TRBV7-9 and TRBJ2-3, reads DTGVSQNPRHKITKRGQNVTFRCDPISEHNRLYWYRQTLGQGPEFLTYFQNEAQLEKSRLLSDRFSAERPKGSFSTLEIQRTEQGDSAMYLCASSFLMDGTDTQYFGPGTRLTVL.